The clone carrying this T cell receptor beta chain was seen many times. Its specificity is not known. Listed TCR primers, together with previously described methods, were used for the bulk TCR libraries. MiXCR, run by TCRdb on the PCR reads, gives a single entry per CDR3 protein. Among over 600,000 distinct CDR3 sequences listed, just under 20% were seen once. This CDR3 contains 17 residues. Trimming pared 6 bases from V and 3 bases from J, leaving 22 bases between. The data stem from a study of molecular identifiers for immune sequencing clone quantification. Findings and limits, study-wide: Effector cells kept over 98% of their molecules in clones above 20 RNA copies, while naive cells kept under 1% there.

Libraries from naive CD8 cells were generated from approximately 22,000 to 940,000 sorted cells (with 10%, 30% or 50% RNA). Naive CD8 T cells underwent sorting with the CD8+CD4-CCR7+CD45RA+ definition. This clonotype was obtained from a human donor in good health. Some libraries in this study had Jurkat cell RNA spiked in. Sequenced input: naive CD8+ T cells from blood, with Jurkat cell RNA spiked in. Noted subset: FACS-sorted CD8+CD4-CCR7+CD45RA+ naive T cells. This sequence joins TRBV12-3 or TRBV12-4 and TRBJ2-3; a weak D match, TRBD1 (6 bases). The CDR3 sequence: CASRNRDPDQGTDTQYF. The CDR3 region has the DNA TGTGCCAGCAGGAACCGGGATCCTGACCAGGGGACAGATACGCAGTATTTT.